Listed below are T cell receptor beta chains from one sample, sequenced in a study of technical replicates of blood from several donors. This table comes from immunoSEQ multiplex PCR, and its TCRdb copy is limited to in-frame clones, with some not included. This sample carries 51,000 or so clones, 80% to 95% of them seen once, and the ten largest clones take around 4%. The material sequenced was PBMCs. The receptors here all came from a human donor in good health. Some clones in this sample may be carry-over from other donors' samples. Each CDR3 is given with its conserved first and last residue. Each record gives: clone size, J gene, V gene, D gene, CDR3 protein, CDR3 DNA. A D gene is named only where the DNA matches it firmly. Clone sizes are given selectively: once, few, many, or a class where the clone is expanded.

NA | TRBJ2-7 | TRBV4-2 | TRBD2 | CASSQGLAGAYEQYF | TGTGCCAGCAGCCAGGGACTAGCGGGAGCATACGAGCAGTACTTC
NA | TRBJ1-2 | TRBV4-3 | NA | CASSQEEGSGYTF | TGCGCCAGCAGCCAAGAGGAGGGGTCCGGCTACACCTTC
NA | TRBJ2-2 | TRBV5-4 | NA | CASSLGGRNTGELFF | TGTGCCAGCAGCTTGGGGGGGCGAAACACCGGGGAGCTGTTTTTT
NA | TRBJ1-1 | TRBV6-1 | NA | CASSERVGDTEAFF | TGTGCCAGCAGTGAACGGGTTGGTGACACTGAAGCTTTCTTT
NA | TRBJ2-7 | TRBV19 | TRBD2 | CASSISSGVLYEQYF | TGTGCCAGTAGTATATCTAGCGGCGTCCTCTACGAGCAGTACTTC
once | TRBJ1-6 | TRBV10-3 | NA | CATSLAGDSPLHF | TGTGCCACCTCGTTGGCTGGAGATTCACCCCTCCACTTT
NA | TRBJ1-2 | TRBV4-1 | TRBD1 | CASSQDDRVWGYTF | TGCGCCAGCAGCCAGGACGACAGGGTATGGGGCTACACCTTC
NA | TRBJ1-6 | TRBV7-6 | TRBD1 | CASSLGTYGTEYSPLHF | TGTGCCAGCAGCTTAGGGACATACGGGACAGAATATTCACCCCTCCACTTT
NA | TRBJ1-2 | TRBV11-2 | TRBD1 | CASSHSQGAGYTF | TGTGCCAGCAGTCATAGCCAGGGGGCCGGCTACACCTTC
NA | TRBJ1-1 | TRBV7-9 | TRBD1 | CASSPTGATEAFF | TGTGCCAGCAGCCCCACAGGGGCCACTGAAGCTTTCTTT
NA | TRBJ1-6 | TRBV19 | TRBD1 | CASSIYGTENSPLHF | TGTGCCAGTAGTATATACGGGACAGAAAATTCACCCCTCCACTTT
NA | TRBJ2-7 | TRBV27 | TRBD1 | CASSSGQGAYEQYF | TGTGCCAGCAGTTCGGGACAGGGGGCTTACGAGCAGTACTTC
NA | TRBJ1-4 | TRBV5-1 | NA | CASSFGGLKNEKLFF | TGCGCCAGCAGCTTCGGAGGACTGAAAAATGAAAAACTGTTTTTT
NA | TRBJ1-4 | TRBV5-6 | NA | CASSLVGGGGNEKLFF | TGTGCCAGCAGCTTGGTGGGCGGGGGTGGAAATGAAAAACTGTTTTTT
NA | TRBJ2-6 | TRBV6-4 | NA | CASSERSGANVLTF | TGTGCCAGCAGTGAACGGTCTGGGGCCAACGTCCTGACTTTC
NA | TRBJ2-1 | TRBV10-3 | TRBD1 | CAISRTGTGANEQFF | TGTGCCATCAGTCGCACCGGGACAGGGGCCAATGAGCAGTTCTTC
NA | TRBJ1-1 | TRBV6-1 | TRBD1 | CASRDRENTEAFF | TGTGCCAGCAGGGACAGGGAGAACACTGAAGCTTTCTTT
NA | TRBJ2-7 | TRBV7-2 | NA | CASSLKGAGRTGAYEQYF | TGTGCCAGCAGCTTAAAAGGCGCGGGGCGGACTGGGGCCTACGAGCAGTACTTC
once | TRBJ1-5 | TRBV6-5 | NA | CASSYSQGYQPQHF | TGTGCCAGCAGTTATAGCCAGGGCTATCAGCCCCAGCATTTT
NA | TRBJ1-1 | TRBV30 | NA | CAWSRDLNTEAFF | TGTGCCTGGAGTCGGGACTTGAACACTGAAGCTTTCTTT
NA | TRBJ1-1 | TRBV10-3 | TRBD1 | CAISEGGQGGTEAFF | TGTGCCATCAGTGAGGGGGGACAGGGGGGAACTGAAGCTTTCTTT
NA | TRBJ2-7 | TRBV25-1 | TRBD1 | CASNQGAIREQYF | TGTGCCAGCAACCAGGGGGCGATTCGCGAGCAGTACTTC
NA | TRBJ2-7 | TRBV5-1 | TRBD2 | CASMYQASGVNEQYF | TGCGCCAGCATGTATCAGGCTAGCGGGGTTAACGAGCAGTACTTC
NA | TRBJ2-7 | TRBV7-8 | TRBD1 | CASSPGGRTGAAYEQYF | TGTGCCAGCAGCCCAGGGGGTCGGACAGGGGCGGCCTACGAGCAGTACTTC
NA | TRBJ2-2 | TRBV7-3 | NA | CASSFPTGGGGELFF | TGTGCCAGCAGTTTTCCGACTGGGGGAGGCGGGGAGCTGTTTTTT
NA | TRBJ2-7 | TRBV6-5 | NA | CASSYGASSPYEQYF | TGTGCCAGCAGTTACGGGGCAAGTTCTCCCTACGAGCAGTACTTC
once | TRBJ2-5 | TRBV7-2 | TRBD2 | CASSLRPSGSGVQETQYF | TGTGCCAGCAGCTTACGCCCGTCTGGAAGCGGGGTCCAAGAGACCCAGTACTTC
few | TRBJ1-5 | TRBV7-2 | TRBD1 | CASSLSGTGGFQPQHF | TGTGCCAGCAGCTTATCCGGGACAGGGGGCTTTCAGCCCCAGCATTTT
NA | TRBJ2-7 | TRBV2 | TRBD2 | CASSESGRPSEQYF | TGTGCCAGCAGTGAGAGCGGGAGGCCATCCGAGCAGTACTTC
NA | TRBJ2-3 | TRBV6-4 | TRBD2 | CASSDGTSGGADTQYF | TGTGCCAGCAGTGACGGGACTAGCGGGGGGGCAGATACGCAGTATTTT
NA | TRBJ1-2 | TRBV19 | NA | CASSIGFESLNHYGYTF | TGTGCCAGTAGTATAGGATTCGAGAGCCTCAACCACTATGGCTACACCTTC
NA | TRBJ1-6 | TRBV7-2 | TRBD1 | CASSLAGQGASPLHF | TGTGCCAGCAGCTTAGCGGGACAGGGGGCTTCACCCCTCCACTTT
NA | TRBJ2-5 | TRBV5-4 | TRBD1 | CASSVGQGRKTQYF | TGTGCCAGCAGCGTGGGACAGGGACGAAAGACCCAGTACTTC
NA | TRBJ2-2 | TRBV4-3 | TRBD2 | CASSREPSGTNTGELFF | TGCGCCAGCAGCCGTGAACCCAGCGGGACTAACACCGGGGAGCTGTTTTTT
NA | TRBJ2-7 | TRBV18 | TRBD1 | CASSPGTGGSYEQYF | TGTGCCAGCTCACCGGGTACAGGGGGCTCGTACGAGCAGTACTTC
once | TRBJ1-4 | TRBV4-3 | NA | CASSHLDRAGEKLFF | TGCGCCAGCAGCCACCTGGACCGCGCGGGTGAAAAACTGTTTTTT
NA | TRBJ2-7 | TRBV21-1 | NA | CASSKDGTSYYEQYF | TGTGCCAGCAGCAAAGATGGGACTAGCTACTACGAGCAGTACTTC
NA | TRBJ1-3 | TRBV2 | TRBD1 | CASSATGTRNTIYF | TGTGCCAGCAGTGCGACAGGGACAAGAAACACCATATATTTT
NA | TRBJ1-5 | TRBV10-3 | TRBD1 | CAIGGQEHQPQHF | TGTGCCATCGGGGGACAGGAGCATCAGCCCCAGCATTTT
few | TRBJ1-1 | TRBV10-3 | NA | CAVRYRVPDTEAFF | TGTGCCGTACGTTACAGAGTTCCGGACACTGAAGCTTTCTTT
NA | TRBJ2-1 | TRBV2 | TRBD1 | CASSEDRGQGEQFF | TGTGCCAGCAGCGAAGACAGGGGTCAGGGTGAGCAGTTCTTC
once | TRBJ2-1 | TRBV7-9 | TRBD2 | CASSAWASGRTTSYNEQFF | TGTGCCAGCTCAGCTTGGGCTAGCGGGAGAACAACGTCCTACAATGAGCAGTTCTTC
NA | TRBJ1-1 | TRBV27 | TRBD1 | CASRTTGGKHTEAFF | TGTGCCAGCCGGACTACAGGGGGCAAGCACACTGAAGCTTTCTTT
NA | TRBJ1-5 | TRBV19 | NA | CASSIQGGQRNQPQHF | TGTGCCAGTAGTATTCAAGGAGGGCAGCGAAATCAGCCCCAGCATTTT
NA | TRBJ2-2 | TRBV30 | NA | CAWTPSEGELFF | TGTGCCTGGACCCCCTCGGAGGGGGAGCTGTTTTTT
NA | TRBJ1-2 | TRBV4-2 | NA | CASSQEYLGADGYTF | TGTGCCAGCAGCCAAGAATACCTGGGAGCGGATGGCTACACCTTC
NA | TRBJ2-1 | TRBV4-3 | NA | CASSQDRETVGQFF | TGCGCCAGCAGCCAAGATAGGGAGACGGTTGGGCAGTTCTTC
NA | TRBJ2-7 | TRBV5-1 | NA | CASSFYLEEQYF | TGCGCCAGCAGCTTCTATCTGGAGGAGCAGTACTTC
NA | TRBJ1-1 | TRBV6-6 | NA | CASSHERNTEAFF | TGTGCCAGCAGTCACGAGAGGAACACTGAAGCTTTCTTT
NA | TRBJ2-1 | TRBV7-4 | NA | CASSYLCVRAYNEQFF | TGTGCCAGCAGCTACCTTTGCGTGAGGGCATACAATGAGCAGTTCTTC
NA | TRBJ2-3 | TRBV7-3 | TRBD2 | CASSLTGGPPDTQYF | TGTGCCAGCAGCTTAACGGGAGGGCCCCCAGATACGCAGTATTTT
NA | TRBJ2-2 | TRBV18 | NA | CASPSQVSGIGGELFF | TGTGCCAGCCCTTCACAAGTTAGCGGCATCGGCGGGGAGCTGTTTTTT
NA | TRBJ2-1 | TRBV5-4 | TRBD1 | CASTLGTGGNEQFF | TGTGCCAGCACCCTTGGGACAGGGGGAAATGAGCAGTTCTTC
NA | TRBJ1-5 | TRBV5-6 | NA | CASSLAGQPQHF | TGTGCCAGCAGCTTGGCTGGCCAGCCCCAGCATTTT
NA | TRBJ1-1 | TRBV15 | NA | CATSRLRQGNTEAFF | TGTGCCACCAGCAGGTTGAGGCAGGGGAACACTGAAGCTTTCTTT